One TCR beta chain is described in this entry. This sample is part of a study of blood T cell repertoires in COVID-19. Study at large: Sites across the United States, Italy and Spain contributed samples from acute and convalescent COVID-19. The cDNA or gDNA used as material had been derived from T cells, B-cell-depleted T cells, or PBMCs.

Method: immunoSEQ multiplex PCR; TCRdb's copy keeps in-frame clones and lacks some. Of about 100,000 clones listed, approximately 80% were seen once; the top ten hold around 30%. The ends lost 6 bases at V and 5 bases at J; junction bases unmatched: 7. CDR3 length equals 15 residues. Germline V lookup: CDR1 ENHRY, CDR2 SYGVKD. This rearrangement joins TRBV10-3 to TRBJ2-2; 9 positions agree with TRBD1. The TCR sequence derives from a man aged 65 to 79 with active or convalescent COVID-19. Material: peripheral blood. CDR3 amino acids: CAIRDRTGVTGELFF. The CDR3 DNA reads as TGTGCCATCAGAGACCGGACAGGGGTGACCGGGGAGCTGTTTTTT.